The entry below gives a single TCR beta chain sequence along with its context. What it binds is not known. From germline, CDR1 is ENHRY and CDR2 SYGVKD. V was shortened by 4 bases and J by 1 base, with 7 bases between the two germline ends. The CDR3 sequence is 13 residues long. This record belongs to a study of T-cell memory formation after mild COVID-19. A 5'RACE reaction primed in the constant segment made cDNA libraries of TCR alpha and TCR beta, and these carried sample barcodes and UMIs. TCRdb re-derived calls from the 5' RACE reads in MiXCR, one entry per CDR3 protein. The profile shows under 450,000 distinct CDR3 sequences, around a fifth of them singletons. Regarding the study as a whole: Day 15 to 85 contractors were CD4/CD8 balanced; later expanders leaned CD4+. The pre-infection memory compartment contained some responding clones, suggesting cross-reactive memory joined.

V gene TRBV10-3 combines with J gene TRBJ1-1; D not certain. This sequence originates from a young man who had mild COVID-19 (a few samples of this study predate the infection). Cell type and time point are not known. The sequencing sample was made of PBMCs or a T cell subset sorted from them (not recorded which). CDR3 residues: CAISVSGNTEAFF. The DNA for the CDR3 is TGTGCCATCAGTGTATCAGGGAACACTGAAGCTTTCTTT.